This section outlines one TCR beta chain sequence together with its context. What it binds is unknown. Germline V lookup: CDR1 MNHNS, CDR2 SASEGT. Trimming removed 6 bases from V and 4 bases from J, with 18 bases in between. The CDR3 contains 15 residues. These data come from a study of Graves' ophthalmopathy and Graves' hyperthyroidism. Study-wide findings and caveats: Appearing in blood as well were most expanded thyroid clonotypes above 0.001 frequency.

RNA served as the template for amplifying TCR beta CDR3 regions. Investigators did first-round RT-PCR with HTBI primers, then second-round multiplex PCR. TCRdb called the multiplex PCR reads again in MiXCR, with one record for every CDR3 protein. This table has about 210,000 distinct CDR3 sequences, approximately 29% appearing once. The origin of this receptor is a man aged 50-59 years with Graves' ophthalmopathy. This sequence joins TRBV6-1 and TRBJ1-1; tentative D call: TRBD1 (5 bases). Material: peripheral blood. The CDR3 sequence is CASSSTTSGGTEAFF. CDR3 coding DNA: TGTGCCAGCAGCTCTACTACTAGCGGGGGCACTGAAGCTTTCTTT.